This paragraph covers one T cell receptor beta chain sequence. Clones were read by immunoSEQ multiplex PCR, and TCRdb kept only the in-frame ones, dropping some. The sample consists of hundreds of thousands of clones, roughly 90% of them appearing once. The data were taken from a study of shared T cell receptors in the human thymus. J lost 5 bases, V lost 4 bases, and 10 bases had no gene match. CDR3 length: 15 amino acids. Germline values: CDR1 SGHRS, CDR2 YFSETQ. A further study also used this sample, focusing on human thymus T cells. That source notes: Corrective heart surgery yielded the resections from which the thymus tissue came. Related studies found that unrelated individuals share highly overlapping thymic repertoires.

The V gene is TRBV5-1, the J gene TRBJ2-7; 9 bases align to TRBD1. This TCR came from a boy in the first two years of life with a congenital heart defect. Material: thymocytes. The CDR3 DNA reads TGCGCCAGCAGCAACAGGGACAGGGCCCCCCACGAGCAGTACTTC. Translation gives CASSNRDRAPHEQYF.